This T cell receptor beta chain derives from a study of identical twins. TCRdb reprocessed the 5' RACE reads with MiXCR, giving one entry per CDR3 protein. The sample has under 1 million distinct CDR3 sequences, approximately 13% seen once. Study-wide results and caveats: Memory repertoires showed no such pattern, whereas abundant cord blood beta clonotypes carried fewer insertions. Weaker excess sharing between twins was seen in beta out-of-frame sequences.

Per the germline V gene, CDR1 is DFQATT and CDR2 is SNEGSKA (reference sequence). This CDR3 contains 14 residues. Germline trimming cut 3 bases from V and 4 bases from J; bases unmatched to any gene: 2. Many counts were recorded for this clonotype. As yet, its antigen is unknown. A further study also used this sample, focusing on yellow fever vaccine responses in identical twins.

The chain employs TRBV20-1 and TRBJ2-1; 11 bases agree with TRBD2. The receptor was derived from a woman aged 18-29 years in good health. The sequencing sample was made of PBMCs. The DNA of the CDR3 is TGCAGTGCTAGGACTAGCGGGGTTTACAATGAGCAGTTCTTC. It specifies CSARTSGVYNEQFF.